Listed here are 10 T cell receptor beta chains from one sample, sequenced in a study of patients and donors after allogeneic stem cell transplantation. One entry per CDR3 protein, called by TCRdb with MiXCR from the RT-PCR reads. The data hold hundreds of thousands of distinct CDR3 sequences, with approximately 16% observed a single time. The specimen was blood, either unsorted or a sorted T cell fraction (not recorded which). The receptor set was obtained from a human donor who was either an allogeneic HSCT recipient or a stem cell or donor lymphocyte infusion donor (not recorded which). It is not recorded whose cells these are; they may come from a transplant donor.

The chain recombines TRBV2 with TRBJ2-7; TRBD2 agrees at 12 bases. V dropped 10 bases and J dropped 3; count of bases not matched to a gene: 4. CDR3 length equals 13 residues. The V gene's germline CDR1 is SNHLY and CDR2 FYNNEI. CDR3 sequence: CAIRLAGVYEQYF. The CDR3 coding sequence is TGTGCCATCAGACTAGCGGGGGTCTACGAGCAGTACTTC. Looking up the rest from reference TRBV2 and TRBJ2-7 gives the full variable domain: EPEVTQTPSHQVTQMGQEVILRCVPISNHLYFYWYRQILGQKVEFLVSFYNNEISEKSEIFDDQFSVERPDGSNFTLKIRSTKLEDSAMYFCAIRLAGVYEQYFGPGTRLTVT.

The V call is TRBV25-1, the J call TRBJ1-4; D call uncertain. The germline V gene has CDR1 MGHDK and CDR2 SYGVNS. The CDR3 has 11 residues. Trimming took off 5 bases at V and 11 bases at J, with 9 bases between the two ends. CDR3 DNA sequence: TGTGCCAGCAGTCCCCAGACCAAACTGTTTTTT. Its protein product is CASSPQTKLFF.

This clonotype was counted ten times or more. The junction and the germline gene differ at one end; a read error may be behind it. The rearrangement links TRBV7-7 to TRBJ2-5; D is perhaps TRBD1 (5 bases). From germline, CDR1 is SSHAT and CDR2 FNYEAQ (reference sequence). This CDR3 is 14 amino acids long. Here the CDR3 reads CASSFDWGEETQYF. The CDR3 bases are TGTGCTAGCAGCTTCGACTGGGGCGAAGAGACCCAGTACTTC.

This clonotype has just a few counts. The chain uses TRBV7-9 and TRBJ2-4, with TRBD1 as a possible D gene (6 bases). V lost 4 bases and J 2 bases, leaving 15 bases between the germline ends. Germline CDR1 and CDR2: SEHNR and FQNEAQ (reference sequence). This CDR3 has 16 amino acids. CDR3 DNA sequence: TGTGCCAGCAGCTCGCACAGGGTGACCCCCAAAAACATTCAGTACTTC. This gives the protein CASSSHRVTPKNIQYF.

This clonotype has just a few counts. The chain employs TRBV7-2 and TRBJ1-2; a possible D gene is TRBD1 (5 bases). The CDR3 length is 16 residues. Trimming took off 5 bases at V and 0 bases at J, with 16 bases between the two ends. Germline assignment: CDR1 SGHTA and CDR2 FQGNSA. The CDR3 DNA sequence: TGTGCCAGCAGCCCTTCAGGGAGGGCCTCTAACTATGGCTACACCTTC. Amino acid sequence: CASSPSGRASNYGYTF.

This clonotype has just a few counts. The V and J genes are TRBV7-9 and TRBJ1-6; 8 bases are shared with TRBD1. The CDR3 has 15 amino acids. After removal of 7 bases from V and 8 bases from J, the junction contained 10 bases not matched to a gene. The germline V gene has CDR1 SEHNR and CDR2 FQNEAQ (reference sequence). The CDR3 region is CASTGTGLADSPLHF. DNA for the CDR3: TGTGCCAGCACCGGGACAGGATTAGCTGATTCACCCCTCCACTTT.

V usage is TRBV5-1 and J usage is TRBJ1-1; D possibly corresponds to TRBD1 (6 bases). Germline CDR1 is SGHRS and CDR2 is YFSETQ. V dropped 0 bases and J dropped 7 bases, with 13 bases sitting between them. CDR3 length: 14 amino acids. The CDR3: CASSLEDRSHEAFF. CDR3 in DNA: TGCGCCAGCAGCTTGGAAGACAGGAGCCATGAAGCTTTCTTT.

The chain employs TRBV7-9 and TRBJ2-1; D gene unclear. V was cut by 8 bases and J by 5 bases, with 19 bases left in between. CDR1 and CDR2 from the germline V gene are SEHNR and FQNEAQ (reference sequence). The CDR3 runs to 15 residues. CDR3 sequence: CASAYGPATNNEQFF. As DNA, the CDR3 is TGTGCCAGCGCCTATGGACCCGCGACCAACAATGAGCAGTTCTTC.

This clonotype came up a few times. The genes are TRBV7-9 and TRBJ1-3; tentative D call: TRBD1 (5 bases). Trimming stripped 5 bases from V and 0 bases from J, with 14 bases between. The length of the CDR3 is 16 residues. CDR1 and CDR2 from the germline V gene are SEHNR and FQNEAQ (reference sequence). CDR3 in amino acids: CASSGRDFSSGNTIYF. The DNA of the CDR3 is TGTGCCAGCAGCGGAAGGGACTTTAGCTCTGGAAACACCATATATTTT.

There are a few counts of this clonotype. The chain carries TRBV6-5 and TRBJ2-3; D is unresolved. Trimming removed 0 bases at V and 0 bases at J, with 10 bases between. This CDR3 region has 16 residues. CDR1 is MNHEY and CDR2 is SVGAGI in the germline V gene. This chain's CDR3 is CASSYSRQPSTDTQYF. CDR3 DNA sequence: TGTGCCAGCAGTTACTCGCGGCAGCCTAGCACAGATACGCAGTATTTT.